The 20 T cell receptor beta chains listed next were all sequenced from one sample in a study of T cell changes during pregnancy in multiple sclerosis. The protocol was immunoSEQ multiplex PCR, while the TCRdb copy is restricted to in-frame clones and leaves out a portion. This sample has some 57,000 clones, with more than 80% found just once. The sequenced sample was CD4+ T cells from peripheral blood mononuclear cells, obtained after pregnancy. These receptors were taken from a female donor in good health, enrolled as a control in a pregnancy study.

J is TRBJ2-1 and V is TRBV7-3; TRBD1 matches at 7 bases. The CDR3 has 15 residues. V lost 4 bases, J lost 8 bases, and 11 bases stayed unmatched. In germline, CDR1 is SGHTA, CDR2 FQGTGA. The CDR3 sequence: CASSSQTGFMDEQFF. The DNA of the CDR3 is TGTGCCAGCAGCTCCCAGACAGGGTTTATGGATGAGCAGTTCTTC.

The rearrangement joins TRBV11-1 to TRBJ2-7; maybe TRBD2 (6 bases). Trimming removed 6 bases at V and 1 base at J, with 16 bases between. The CDR3 totals 15 residues. Per the germline V gene, CDR1 is SGHAT and CDR2 is FQDESV (reference sequence). In nucleotides, the CDR3 is TGTGCCAGCAGTCTCGGGGCGGGGAGTTCCTACGAGCAGTACTTC. This translates into CASSLGAGSSYEQYF.

CDR3 sequence: CASSLATDTQYF. The CDR3 DNA is TGTGCCAGCAGCTTGGCGACAGATACGCAGTATTTT. The rearrangement joins TRBV5-4 to TRBJ2-3; no clear D gene. From germline, CDR1 is SGHNT and CDR2 YYREEE (reference sequence). The CDR3 runs to 12 residues. V lost 0 bases, J lost 3 bases, and 2 bases lay in between.

The CDR3 region is CASSATGTALSEQYF. The CDR3 DNA is TGTGCCAGCAGCGCGACCGGGACAGCTCTTTCCGAGCAGTACTTC. V gene TRBV9 combines with J gene TRBJ2-7; 7 bases agree with TRBD1. Germline V gene data show CDR1 as SGDLS and CDR2 as YYNGEE. This CDR3 comprises 15 residues. V shed 3 bases and J 6 bases; nucleotides not matched to a gene: 12. The whole variable domain, filled in from reference TRBV9 and TRBJ2-7, reads DSGVTQTPKHLITATGQRVTLRCSPRSGDLSVYWYQQSLDQGLQFLIQYYNGEERAKGNILERFSAQQFPDLHSELNLSSLELGDSALYFCASSATGTALSEQYFGPGTRLTVT.

The chain couples TRBV5-8 to TRBJ2-3, with TRBD1 identical over 11 bases. V lost 5 bases and J lost 5; bases outside the gene matches: 7. Germline V gives CDR1 SGHTS, CDR2 YDEGEE. The CDR3 runs to 15 residues. The CDR3 DNA reads as TGTGCCAGCAGTCGATCCGGGACAGGGGGAGATACGCAGTATTTT. This translates into CASSRSGTGGDTQYF.

The J gene is TRBJ2-7, the V gene TRBV7-2, with TRBD2 matching 8 bases. J gave up 2 bases and V 6 bases, and 6 bases lay outside the gene matches. This CDR3 has 14 amino acids. Per germline, CDR1 SGHTA and CDR2 FQGNSA. Written as DNA, the CDR3 is TGTGCCAGCAGGATCGGGGGGGACCCCTACGAGCAGTACTTC. Protein sequence: CASRIGGDPYEQYF.

The V and J genes are TRBV6-5 and TRBJ2-7; 7 bases are a match to TRBD1. Trimming removed 6 bases from V and 0 bases from J; junction bases left unmatched: 5. Germline V gives CDR1 MNHEY, CDR2 SVGAGI. This CDR3 has 14 residues. The DNA for the CDR3 is TGTGCCAGCAGAGACAGGGTAAGCTCCTACGAGCAGTACTTC. This translates into CASRDRVSSYEQYF.

The V gene is TRBV7-3, the J gene TRBJ1-1; D gene unclear. There are 13 residues in the CDR3. V shed 3 bases and J shed 1 base, with 6 bases lying between them. CDR1 and CDR2 from the germline V gene are SGHTA and FQGTGA. The CDR3 DNA sequence: TGTGCCAGCAGCTTCACAGAGAACACTGAAGCTTTCTTT. It specifies CASSFTENTEAFF. Full variable domain (rest looked up from reference TRBV7-3 and TRBJ1-1): GAGVSQTPSNKVTEKGKYVELRCDPISGHTALYWYRQSLGQGPEFLIYFQGTGAADDSGLPNDRFFAVRPEGSVSTLKIQRTERGDSAVYLCASSFTENTEAFFGQGTRLTVV.

CDR3: CASSVHGNQPQHF. CDR3 DNA: TGTGCCAGCAGTGTACACGGGAATCAGCCCCAGCATTTT. This chain uses TRBV2 with TRBJ1-5, with D unresolved. Germline CDR1 is SNHLY and CDR2 is FYNNEI. The V end was cut by 4 bases, the J end by 4 bases, with 8 bases between. The CDR3 length is 13 residues.

CDR3 sequence (DNA): TGCGCCAGCAGCCCAATGACTAGCGGGGGGACCGCCTACGAGCAGTACTTC. This translates into CASSPMTSGGTAYEQYF. This rearrangement joins TRBV5-1 to TRBJ2-7; TRBD2 matches 13 bases. CDR1 is SGHRS and CDR2 is YFSETQ in the germline V gene. Trimming removed 4 bases from V and 2 bases from J; junction bases left unmatched: 9. The CDR3 consists of 17 residues.

This chain joins TRBV7-9 and TRBJ2-7; possibly TRBD2 for D (5 bases). V was pared by 6 bases and J by 1 base, with 10 bases between. The CDR3 has 13 amino acids. Germline CDR1 and CDR2: SEHNR and FQNEAQ (reference sequence). CDR3 nucleotides: TGTGCCAGCAGGAGGGAAGCGTCCTACGAGCAGTACTTC. Translated, it gives CASRREASYEQYF.

This chain joins TRBV18 and TRBJ1-1; D unresolved. V was pared by 6 bases and J by 7 bases, with 12 bases between. The germline CDR1 and CDR2 sequences are KGHSH and LQKENI. This CDR3 spans 12 amino acids. CDR3 bases: TGTGCCAGCTCCCATACCAGCGGTGAAGCTTTCTTT. This translates into CASSHTSGEAFF.

This chain uses TRBV5-1 with TRBJ1-6; D unclear. The length of the CDR3 is 16 residues. With 3 bases removed from V and 5 bases from J, the gap between germline ends came to 15 bases. Germline CDR1 is SGHRS and CDR2 is YFSETQ. The CDR3 DNA reads as TGCGCCAGCAGCTCCCGGCCAGGCCCTAATAATTCACCCCTCCACTTT. Translated, it gives CASSSRPGPNNSPLHF.

The chain links TRBV7-9 to TRBJ2-5; maybe TRBD2 (6 bases). This CDR3 contains 15 residues. The germline V gene encodes CDR1 SEHNR and CDR2 FQNEAQ (reference sequence). Trimming cost V 5 bases and J 4 bases, with 17 bases left between them. This CDR3 reads CASSTSLRVGETQYF. Here the CDR3 DNA reads TGTGCCAGCAGCACTAGCCTCCGGGTAGGAGAGACCCAGTACTTC.

A single count supports this clone. The V gene is TRBV5-4, the J gene TRBJ2-1, with 9 bases lining up with TRBD1. J was trimmed by 8 bases and V by 5 bases; bases with no gene match: 11. This CDR3 region has 15 residues. Germline V gene data show CDR1 as SGHNT and CDR2 as YYREEE (reference sequence). The CDR3 reads CASRWDREAIDEQFF. CDR3 DNA sequence: TGTGCCAGCAGATGGGACAGGGAAGCGATCGATGAGCAGTTCTTC.

V and J are TRBV19 and TRBJ2-5, with no clear D. Trimming removed 6 bases at V and 4 bases at J, with 6 bases between. CDR3 length: 11 amino acids. CDR1 is LNHDA and CDR2 is SQIVND in the germline V gene (reference sequence). CDR3 coding DNA: TGTGCCAGTAGGAGAGGAGAGACCCAGTACTTC. It yields the protein CASRRGETQYF. Using reference TRBV19 and TRBJ2-5 for the parts outside the CDR3, the full variable domain is DGGITQSPKYLFRKEGQNVTLSCEQNLNHDAMYWYRQDPGQGLRLIYYSQIVNDFQKGDIAEGYSVSREKKESFPLTVTSAQKNPTAFYLCASRRGETQYFGPGTRLLVL.

CDR3: CAWSVRAGGSTGELFF. The CDR3 DNA reads TGTGCCTGGAGTGTACGAGCGGGGGGGAGTACCGGGGAGCTGTTTTTT. The rearrangement joins TRBV30 to TRBJ2-2; 10 bases align to TRBD2. Looked up from germline, CDR1 is GTSNPN and CDR2 is SVGIG (reference sequence). The junction had 6 bases not matched to a gene; V was cut back by 0 bases and J by 5 bases. This CDR3 has 16 amino acids.

To note about this clone: One end of the junction is discordant with germline, which a read error may explain. The V and J genes are TRBV7-7 and TRBJ2-1; 8 bases match TRBD2. The CDR3 length is 16 residues. The germline V gene encodes CDR1 SSHAT and CDR2 FNYEAQ (reference sequence). This CDR3 reads CASSLAIREGNNEQFF. CDR3 nucleotides: TGTGCTAGCAGCTTAGCGATCCGGGAGGGGAACAATGAGCAGTTCTTC.

The V and J genes are TRBV4-1 and TRBJ2-7, with D possibly TRBD1 on 6 matching bases. V lost 1 base to trimming and J lost 0 bases, with 13 bases between them. CDR1 is MGHRA and CDR2 is YSYEKL in the germline V gene. The CDR3 runs 16 residues. DNA of the CDR3: TGCGCCAGCAGCCAAGTTTGGACAGCCAGCTCCTACGAGCAGTACTTC. The encoded protein is CASSQVWTASSYEQYF.

This chain connects TRBV18 to TRBJ2-3, with D possibly being TRBD1 (5 bases). CDR1 KGHSH and CDR2 LQKENI come from the germline V gene. The ends were cut back, 6 bases at V and 4 bases at J, with 11 bases in the middle. This CDR3 has 13 residues. Here the CDR3 reads CASSPATADTQYF. In nucleotides, the CDR3 is TGTGCCAGCTCGCCCGCGACAGCAGATACGCAGTATTTT.